The next 22 T cell receptor beta chains were all read from a single sample in a study of PD-1 and CTLA-4 blockade in melanoma. The assay was immunoSEQ multiplex PCR, and TCRdb's table has in-frame clones only and misses some. In the table there are around 7,200 clones, roughly 80% of which are singletons. Sequenced here: CD8+ T cells from peripheral blood, sampled before anti-PD-1 treatment. The receptors were gathered from a human donor with melanoma.

The rearrangement joins TRBV24-1 to TRBJ2-3; unclear D gene. The CDR3 spans 15 residues. Per the germline V gene, CDR1 is KGHDR and CDR2 is SFDVKD. Trimming took off 9 bases at V and 0 bases at J, with 15 bases between the two ends. CDR3 DNA: TGTGCCACCGGCGCTGGCGGTTCTAGCACAGATACGCAGTATTTT. It yields the protein CATGAGGSSTDTQYF.

The rearrangement links TRBV9 to TRBJ2-2, with 8 bases identical to TRBD2. Germline CDR1 and CDR2: SGDLS and YYNGEE. There are 15 residues in the CDR3. With V trimmed by 2 bases and J by 4 bases, 4 bases remained unmatched. The CDR3 DNA reads TGTGCCAGCAGCGTTAGCGGGGTAACCACCGGGGAGCTGTTTTTT. Its protein is CASSVSGVTTGELFF.

Notes on this clone: Other DNA sequences in this sample translate to the same CDR3. The chain has TRBV19 and TRBJ1-5; perhaps TRBD1 as D (6 bases). The CDR3 runs to 14 residues. Germline V gene sequence: CDR1 LNHDA, CDR2 SQIVND (reference sequence). Trimming stripped 7 bases from V and 2 bases from J, with 12 bases between. CDR3 residues: CASKSGGGNQPQHF. The DNA of the CDR3 is TGTGCCAGTAAGAGTGGGGGCGGCAATCAGCCCCAGCATTTT.

V usage is TRBV7-9 and J usage is TRBJ1-5, with D uncertain. The CDR3 is 14 residues long. V lost 1 base, J lost 1 base, and 5 bases lay in between. Germline V CDR1 and CDR2: SEHNR, FQNEAQ (reference sequence). In DNA form, the CDR3 reads TGTGCCAGCAGCTTAGATGGGAGCAATCAGCCCCAGCATTTT. Translated, it gives CASSLDGSNQPQHF. Based on the CDR3 plus reference TRBV7-9 and TRBJ1-5, the full variable domain is DTGVSQNPRHKITKRGQNVTFRCDPISEHNRLYWYRQTLGQGPEFLTYFQNEAQLEKSRLLSDRFSAERPKGSFSTLEIQRTEQGDSAMYLCASSLDGSNQPQHFGDGTRLSIL.

The chain joins TRBV9 to TRBJ1-5, with D unclear. Per the germline V gene, CDR1 is SGDLS and CDR2 is YYNGEE. The CDR3 has 13 amino acids. Trimming took 0 bases from V and 6 from J, leaving 7 bases between them. The CDR3 DNA reads TGTGCCAGCAGCGTAGATGAGACTCAGCCCCAGCATTTT. Translated, it gives CASSVDETQPQHF.

The chain employs TRBV5-6 and TRBJ2-7, with TRBD1 identical over 7 bases. Germline V lookup: CDR1 SGHDT, CDR2 YYEEEE. This CDR3 has 18 residues. Trimming took 6 bases from V and 2 from J; bases not matched to a gene: 20. CDR3 in amino acids: CASTLPSSSGTEAYEQYF. The CDR3, as DNA: TGTGCCAGCACGCTACCCTCCTCTTCCGGGACAGAAGCCTACGAGCAGTACTTC.

This chain connects TRBV6-6 to TRBJ2-1; the D call may be TRBD1 or TRBD2 (5 bases each). The CDR3 runs to 13 residues. Germline CDR1 reads MNHNY; CDR2 reads SVGAGI (reference sequence). Trimming pared 4 bases from V and 7 bases from J, leaving 11 bases between. CDR3 in DNA: TGTGCCAGCAGTTGGGACCTCGGGAATGAGCAGTTCTTC. It is translated as CASSWDLGNEQFF.

This chain connects TRBV10-3 to TRBJ1-4; D possibly corresponds to TRBD1 (5 bases). Germline CDR1 reads ENHRY; CDR2 reads SYGVKD. V was pared by 4 bases and J by 7 bases, with 13 bases between. The CDR3 loop spans 14 amino acids. CDR3 region: CAISGGAGTEKLFF. The DNA of the CDR3 is TGTGCCATCAGTGGAGGGGCCGGAACTGAAAAACTGTTTTTT.

In its sample, this clone was seen once. This chain connects TRBV9 to TRBJ2-1; D possibly uses TRBD1 or TRBD2 (5 bases each). Germline-derived CDR1 and CDR2 are SGDLS and YYNGEE. The CDR3 covers 15 residues. Trimming cost V 0 bases and J 8 bases, with 15 bases left between them. The CDR3 spells CASSVGTGTFDEQFF. The CDR3 region has the DNA TGTGCCAGCAGCGTAGGGACCGGGACGTTCGATGAGCAGTTCTTC.

This chain joins TRBV5-5 and TRBJ1-5; D gene uncertain. CDR3 size: 14 residues. With 0 bases removed from V and 3 bases from J, the gap between germline ends came to 7 bases. Germline CDR1 reads SGHKS; CDR2 reads YYEKEE (reference sequence). The CDR3, as DNA: TGTGCCAGCAGCTTGGTAGGGATCAATCAGCCCCAGCATTTT. Translation: CASSLVGINQPQHF.

As DNA, the CDR3 is TGCAGCGTTCAGGACACCTCCATAGAACTGTTTTTT. Amino acids: CSVQDTSIELFF. The rearrangement joins TRBV29-1 to TRBJ1-4; a possible D gene is TRBD1 (5 bases). This CDR3 has 12 amino acids. Trimming took 5 bases from V and 12 from J, leaving 16 bases between them. Germline assignment: CDR1 SQVTM and CDR2 ANQGSEA.

This clone was counted once. V is TRBV6-6 and J is TRBJ1-5, with D possibly being TRBD1 (5 bases). CDR1 and CDR2 from the germline V gene are MNHNY and SVGAGI (reference sequence). CDR3 length: 16 amino acids. V was clipped by 7 bases and J by 3 bases, with 19 bases between them. CDR3 sequence: CASILSTGAYNQPQHF. The CDR3 nucleotides read TGTGCCAGCATCCTCTCCACTGGGGCATACAATCAGCCCCAGCATTTT.

The rearrangement links TRBV24-1 to TRBJ2-5; either TRBD1 or TRBD2 may supply D (5 bases each). Germline lookup yields CDR1 KGHDR and CDR2 SFDVKD. The V gene lost 7 bases and the J gene lost 0 bases, with 8 bases spanning the gap. The CDR3 runs 13 residues. As DNA, the CDR3 is TGTGCCACCAGCCCGGGACACCAAGAGACCCAGTACTTC. This gives the protein CATSPGHQETQYF.

The rearrangement uses TRBV6-6 and TRBJ2-7; 7 positions match TRBD1. The trim removed 6 bases at V and 5 bases at J, leaving 4 bases unmatched. This CDR3 has 12 amino acids. Per the germline V gene, CDR1 is MNHNY and CDR2 is SVGAGI (reference sequence). CDR3 sequence: CASSPDRDEQYF. The CDR3 DNA reads as TGTGCCAGCAGCCCTGACAGGGACGAGCAGTACTTC.

The chain uses TRBV11-2 and TRBJ1-6; D is undetermined. The CDR3 is made up of 14 amino acids. Germline assignment: CDR1 SGHAT and CDR2 FQNNGV. V was pared by 0 bases and J by 8 bases, with 8 bases between. CDR3 coding DNA: TGTGCCAGCAGCTTAGATGCCTCTTATTCACCCCTCCACTTT. It codes for CASSLDASYSPLHF.

By share, this clone counts as hyperexpanded. The V call is TRBV15, the J call TRBJ2-1, with TRBD1 matching 7 bases. V gave up 3 bases and J gave up 15 bases; unmatched junction bases: 11. The length of the CDR3 is 13 residues. Looked up from germline, CDR1 is LNHNV and CDR2 is YYDKDF (reference sequence). The CDR3 DNA sequence: TGTGCCACCAGCAGCGCTTCCGGGACAGACACGTTCTTC. Its translation: CATSSASGTDTFF.

The CDR3 loop is CASSPPGTRVPGELFF. The CDR3 DNA reads TGTGCCAGCAGCCCGCCCGGGACTAGGGTACCCGGGGAGCTGTTTTTT. The rearrangement joins TRBV3-1 (or the pseudogene TRBV3-2) to TRBJ2-2; the match to TRBD2 covers 8 bases. The CDR3 covers 16 residues. Germline CDR1 and CDR2: LGHDT and YNNKEL (reference sequence). The V and J ends lost 4 bases and 6 bases, in that order; junction bases with no gene match: 10.

J is TRBJ2-7 and V is TRBV21-1; the table's D gene call, TRBD1, was not cross checked with the DNA. TRBV21-1 corresponds to a pseudogene. This CDR3 is built from 17 residues. CDR3 nucleotides: TGTGCCAGCAGCCAACCACCCGGGACAGGAATCTCCTACGAGCAGTACTTC. Its protein product is CASSQPPGTGISYEQYF.

The genes are TRBV12-3 or TRBV12-4 and TRBJ2-7; D gene unclear. The CDR3 consists of 13 residues. V lost 1 base to trimming and J lost 3 bases, with 7 bases between them. CDR3 bases: TGTGCCAGCAGTTTAGTTGCCGTCTACGAGCAGTACTTC. Protein sequence: CASSLVAVYEQYF.

In DNA form, the CDR3 reads TGTGCCAGCAGCCCGGGACTCTCCTACGAGCAGTACTTC. Its protein product is CASSPGLSYEQYF. This chain links TRBV27 with TRBJ2-7; TRBD2 is a possible D gene (6 bases). CDR3 length equals 13 residues. V shed 6 bases and J shed 0 bases, with 9 bases lying between them. CDR1 is MNHEY and CDR2 is SMNVEV in the germline V gene (reference sequence).

This clone was counted a few times. The J gene is TRBJ2-3, the V gene TRBV6-5, with 9 bases fitting TRBD2. The length of the CDR3 is 15 residues. Looked up from germline, CDR1 is MNHEY and CDR2 is SVGAGI. V lost 2 bases, J lost 2 bases, and 2 bases stayed unmatched. CDR3 nucleotide sequence: TGTGCCAGCAGTTACGGGGGACTAGCCACAGATACGCAGTATTTT. It specifies CASSYGGLATDTQYF.

V usage is TRBV13 and J usage is TRBJ1-1; D not certain. Looked up from germline, CDR1 is PRHDT and CDR2 is FYEKMQ (reference sequence). The CDR3 extends over 13 amino acids. V was pared by 5 bases and J by 1 base, with 8 bases between. CDR3 bases: TGTGCCAGCAGCCCCGGGCCGAACACTGAAGCTTTCTTT. Translation gives CASSPGPNTEAFF.